This is a list of T cell receptor beta chains from one sample in a study of T cells after yellow fever vaccination. TCRdb used MiXCR to reprocess the 5' RACE reads, holding one entry per CDR3 protein. The sample lists about 26,000 distinct CDR3 sequences; 4.5% were seen once. The specimen was PBMCs, either bulk or a sorted T-cell subset (CD4+, CD8+, memory, or dextramer-sorted; not recorded which), collected on the day of the yellow fever booster vaccination. The origin of the receptors is a man aged 18 to 29 who received the YFV17D yellow fever vaccine. Both conserved end residues are part of each CDR3. The D gene is left open where the match is weak. Not all rows give a size; the values are once, few, many and, for expanded clones, a class.

J gene,CDR3 length,V gene,clone size,D gene,CDR3 DNA,CDR3 protein
TRBJ2-7,15,TRBV25-1,many,.,TGTGCCAGCAGTGAATCGGGCAGGGGAGGCTACGAGCAGTACTTC,CASSESGRGGYEQYF
TRBJ1-2,14,TRBV24-1,many,.,TGTGCCACCAGTCCCGGAAGTTCGGTATATGGCTACACCTTC,CATSPGSSVYGYTF
TRBJ2-7,15,TRBV3-1,few,.,TGTGCCAGCAGCCATGCCGGAACAAGGGGCTACGAGCAGTACTTC,CASSHAGTRGYEQYF
TRBJ1-6,15,TRBV20-1,many,TRBD1,TGCAGTGCTAGGACAGGGGGCAGCGGGAATTCACCCCTCCACTTT,CSARTGGSGNSPLHF
TRBJ2-7,14,TRBV12-3/TRBV12-4,many,.,TGTGCCAGCAGTCCCGGGACGGACTCCTACGAGCAGTACTTC,CASSPGTDSYEQYF
TRBJ1-2,13,TRBV20-1,many,TRBD1,TGCAGTGCTACGACAGGGTCTAACTATGGCTACACCTTC,CSATTGSNYGYTF
TRBJ1-1,16,TRBV27,many,.,TGTGCCAGCAGTTTATACGGGGGCGAGTTGGGCACTGAAGCTTTCTTT,CASSLYGGELGTEAFF
TRBJ2-7,14,TRBV3-1,many,TRBD1,TGTGCCAGCAGCCAAGGACAGGGAATCTACGAGCAGTACTTC,CASSQGQGIYEQYF
TRBJ2-3,13,TRBV12-3/TRBV12-4,many,.,TGTGCCAGCACCGGGACCCGTACAGATACGCAGTATTTT,CASTGTRTDTQYF
TRBJ2-2,14,TRBV23-1,.,.,TGCGCCAGCAGCAGGGCCCCGAACACCGGGGAGCTGTTTTTT,CASSRAPNTGELFF
TRBJ2-1,18,TRBV4-3,many,TRBD2,TGCGCCAGCAGCTCGCGGGACAGGAGTACTAGCGGGGGGAATGAGCAGTTCTTC,CASSSRDRSTSGGNEQFF
TRBJ2-7,17,TRBV6-1,few,.,TGTGCCAGCAGTGAACCTACTAGCATCTATGTGGCCTACGAGCAGTACTTC,CASSEPTSIYVAYEQYF
TRBJ1-2,13,TRBV30,few,.,TGTGCCTGGAGTAGAGACAGGCCCTATGGCTACACCTTC,CAWSRDRPYGYTF
TRBJ1-1,13,TRBV5-6,few,TRBD1,TGTGCCAGCAGCCGGACAGGGGTCGGTGAAGCTTTCTTT,CASSRTGVGEAFF
TRBJ2-3,15,TRBV10-3,.,TRBD1,TGTGCCACCGAATCCCCGGGACAGGGGACAGATACGCAGTATTTT,CATESPGQGTDTQYF
TRBJ2-3,15,TRBV20-1,many,TRBD1,TGCAGTGCCCGGGGTTTGGGACAGTACACAGATACGCAGTATTTT,CSARGLGQYTDTQYF